These 6 T cell receptor beta chains were all obtained from the same sample, sequenced in a study of shared clonotypes between healthy human individuals. Method: immunoSEQ multiplex PCR; TCRdb's copy keeps in-frame clones and lacks some. The sample holds about 2.2 million clones, around 95% seen once. Positive CCR7 selection of CD45RO-negative cells yielded the naive CD8 cells, and terminally differentiated effector memory CD45RA+ cells were excluded. Specimen: naive CD8+ T cells from PBMCs. The receptors come from a man in his late teens or twenties in good health. Some clones in this sample may be carry-over from other donors' samples.

This chain uses TRBV7-6 with TRBJ2-1, with 7 bases matching TRBD2. V trimming: 2 bases; J trimming: 6 bases; junction bases outside the gene matches: 13. The CDR3 spans 17 residues. CDR1 and CDR2 (germline): SGHVS, FNYEAQ. The CDR3 protein is CASSLLPSGIIGNEQFF. DNA of the CDR3: TGTGCCAGCAGCTTACTTCCGAGCGGGATTATAGGCAATGAGCAGTTCTTC.

A single count supports this clone. The V and J genes are TRBV27 and TRBJ2-7; 13 bases match TRBD2. The CDR3 covers 15 residues. Germline V gene data show CDR1 as MNHEY and CDR2 as SMNVEV (reference sequence). The J segment lost 5 bases and the V segment lost 3 bases, leaving 4 bases of the junction unmatched. CDR3 loop: CASSLTGLAGDEQYF. As DNA, the CDR3 is TGTGCCAGCAGTTTGACCGGACTAGCGGGAGACGAGCAGTACTTC.

The rearrangement links TRBV11-2 to TRBJ2-2, with D unresolved. V was shortened by 5 bases and J by 6 bases, with 19 bases between the two germline ends. The length of the CDR3 is 16 residues. Germline V lookup: CDR1 SGHAT, CDR2 FQNNGV. Here the CDR3 reads CASSPRGASSPGELFF. The CDR3 region has the DNA TGTGCCAGCAGCCCACGAGGAGCTTCTTCCCCCGGGGAGCTGTTTTTT.

The chain links TRBV11-2 to TRBJ2-3, with 9 bases lining up with TRBD2. The V gene's germline CDR1 is SGHAT and CDR2 FQNNGV. The J segment lost 1 base and the V segment lost 3 bases, leaving 11 bases of the junction unmatched. The CDR3 covers 18 residues. CDR3: CASSFRVSQREGTDTQYF. CDR3 nucleotides: TGTGCCAGCAGCTTTAGGGTTTCCCAGCGGGAGGGCACAGATACGCAGTATTTT.

This clone was seen only a few times. The chain couples TRBV29-1 to TRBJ1-2; D is ambiguous. Trimming stripped 2 bases from V and 7 bases from J, with 11 bases between. Germline V gives CDR1 SQVTM, CDR2 ANQGSEA. The CDR3 length is 12 residues. The DNA for the CDR3 is TGCAGCGTTGAATGGTTACGTCTTGGCTACACCTTC. Encoded protein: CSVEWLRLGYTF.

CDR3 protein: CASSQDGEAYYGYTF. The CDR3 DNA is TGTGCCAGCAGCCAAGATGGAGAAGCTTACTATGGCTACACCTTC. This chain connects TRBV14 to TRBJ1-2; D call uncertain. Trimming cost V 0 bases and J 3 bases, with 11 bases left between them. The CDR3 has 15 residues. Per germline, CDR1 SGHDN and CDR2 FVKESK.